This TCR beta chain was sequenced in a study of cytomegalovirus exposure and HLA in healthy donors. Worth noting for this clone: Antigen unknown.

Study-wide results and limits: Reportedly, TCR beta sequences accurately predicted HLA-A and HLA-B alleles in most subjects.

From germline, CDR1 is MNHNS and CDR2 SASEGT. The CDR3 consists of 14 residues. The J segment lost 9 bases and the V segment lost 3 bases, leaving 8 bases of the junction unmatched. The study ran its PCR with 60 Vbeta and 13 Jbeta primers. The protocol was immunoSEQ multiplex PCR, while the TCRdb copy is restricted to in-frame clones and leaves out a portion. The table has approximately 90,000 clones, roughly 80% seen once. The sequenced sample was PBMCs. The sequence derives from a man in his forties in good health and CMV-seronegative. V usage is TRBV6-1 and J usage is TRBJ1-2; 9 bases map to TRBD1. Written as DNA, the CDR3 is TGTGCCAGCAGTGACCCGGGACAGGGTGTGAGCTACACCTTC. Its translation: CASSDPGQGVSYTF.